This T cell receptor beta chain was identified in a study of CD8+CD57+ T cells in acquired aplastic anemia. At the level of the study: Average DNA yield from sorted CD4+ and CD8+ cells was around 3.2 ug. Healthy donors averaged approximately 9.8 million reads for CD4+ cells.

This CDR3 is 14 amino acids long. Losses at the gene ends were 4 bases for V and 8 bases for J; bases not matched to a gene: 9. Looked up from germline, CDR1 is MNHNY and CDR2 is SVGAGI (reference sequence). Findings of the study overall: Patients and healthy controls showed no significant CD8+ Simpson's diversity difference. There were 25 to 35 CD8+ CDR3 sequences that occurred in both patients and controls.

The use of genomic DNA as template underpinned the TCR beta VDJ and CDR3 profiling. TCRdb re-derived calls from the reads in MiXCR, one entry per CDR3 protein. The sample contains some 200,000 distinct CDR3 sequences, around 32% of which appear only once. This clonotype was observed at least ten times. Its specificity is unknown. This sequence joins TRBV6-6 and TRBJ1-2; 8 bases fit TRBD1. Sequencing used sorted CD4+, CD8+, or CD8+CD57+ T cells (not recorded which) from PBMCs. The receptor comes from a human donor in good health, serving as a control. The CDR3 spells CASSFRDRTTGYTF. The DNA of the CDR3 is TGTGCCAGCAGTTTCCGGGACAGGACGACCGGCTACACCTTC.